Below are 11 T cell receptor beta chains sequenced from a single sample in a study of blood T cell repertoires in COVID-19. Data came from immunoSEQ multiplex PCR; TCRdb stores just in-frame clones and leaves some out. Here the sample spans about 100,000 clones, about 86% being singletons. The sequenced sample was peripheral blood. These receptors were taken from a human donor in a cohort sampled during active COVID-19.

The J gene is TRBJ1-1, the V gene TRBV30; the D is unclear. From germline, CDR1 is GTSNPN and CDR2 SVGIG (reference sequence). The ends were cut back, 0 bases at V and 0 bases at J, with 11 bases in the middle. This CDR3 has 15 amino acids. CDR3 coding DNA: TGTGCCTGGAGTGTGGCAGGAGGAATGAACACTGAAGCTTTCTTT. It yields the protein CAWSVAGGMNTEAFF.

The V call is TRBV6-5, the J call TRBJ2-3; 7 bases agree with TRBD1. J gave up 2 bases and V 2 bases, and 7 bases lay outside the gene matches. The CDR3 contains 16 residues. Germline assignment: CDR1 MNHEY and CDR2 SVGAGI. CDR3 coding DNA: TGTGCCAGCAGTTACGGGCGACAGGGCCCCACAGATACGCAGTATTTT. Translating gives CASSYGRQGPTDTQYF.

This chain links TRBV30 with TRBJ1-6; no clear D. V was pared by 8 bases and J by 9 bases, with 14 bases between. The CDR3 loop spans 12 amino acids. CDR1 GTSNPN and CDR2 SVGIG come from the germline V gene (reference sequence). CDR3 in DNA: TGTGCCCGAGGTTTCATCGGTTCACCCCTCCACTTT. Amino acids: CARGFIGSPLHF.

This chain connects TRBV14 to TRBJ1-2; D possibly corresponds to TRBD1 (6 bases). The CDR3 consists of 13 residues. CDR1 and CDR2 from the germline V gene are SGHDN and FVKESK. The ends were cut back, 2 bases at V and 4 bases at J, with 8 bases in the middle. This chain's CDR3 is CASSQQGFYGYTF. The CDR3 nucleotides are TGTGCCAGCAGCCAACAGGGGTTCTATGGCTACACCTTC.

CDR3 DNA sequence: TGCGCCAGCAGCCAAGATCTCGGGACAGTACGAGAAAAACTGTTTTTT. Residues: CASSQDLGTVREKLFF. The chain joins TRBV4-1 to TRBJ1-4; 7 bases agree with TRBD1. The CDR3 extends over 16 amino acids. CDR1 MGHRA and CDR2 YSYEKL come from the germline V gene. V shed 0 bases, J shed 8 bases, and the junction held 9 bases outside the gene matches.

The J gene is TRBJ1-5, the V gene TRBV6-5, with TRBD1 matching 7 bases. The CDR3 is 13 amino acids. Germline assignment: CDR1 MNHEY and CDR2 SVGAGI. V was pared by 8 bases and J by 6 bases, with 7 bases of the junction left unmatched. CDR3 residues: CASQTGLRQPQHF. The CDR3 DNA reads as TGTGCCAGCCAGACAGGGCTTCGTCAGCCCCAGCATTTT.

This clone has a single count. The chain carries TRBV29-1 and TRBJ2-7, with a weak D call TRBD1 (5 bases). The CDR3 loop spans 13 amino acids. The V gene lost 3 bases and the J gene lost 3 bases, with 12 bases spanning the gap. In germline, CDR1 is SQVTM, CDR2 ANQGSEA. CDR3 in DNA: TGCAGCGTTGACACCGCAGGGAACTACGAGCAGTACTTC. Its translation: CSVDTAGNYEQYF.

The V and J genes are TRBV7-2 and TRBJ2-4; 13 bases line up with TRBD2. This CDR3 contains 19 residues. Germline V lookup: CDR1 SGHTA, CDR2 FQGNSA. V was clipped by 3 bases and J by 3 bases; unmatched bases: 11. The CDR3 region has the DNA TGTGCCAGCAGCTTGGGGCTGGGACTAGCGGGATTAGGCAAAAACATTCAGTACTTC. Amino acid sequence: CASSLGLGLAGLGKNIQYF.

The chain uses TRBV6-5 and TRBJ2-1, with 7 bases matching TRBD2. Germline CDR1 reads MNHEY; CDR2 reads SVGAGI. The CDR3 is 11 amino acids. The ends lost 7 bases at V and 9 bases at J; junction bases unmatched: 3. CDR3 sequence reads: CASTPGGEQFF. The CDR3 DNA reads TGTGCCAGCACCCCGGGGGGTGAGCAGTTCTTC.

This chain connects TRBV7-8 to TRBJ2-3, with no clear D. This CDR3 spans 12 amino acids. Looked up from germline, CDR1 is SGHVS and CDR2 is FQNEAQ. Trimming stripped 3 bases from V and 8 bases from J, with 9 bases between. The CDR3 DNA follows: TGTGCCAGCAGCTTTATCGACTTTACGCAGTATTTT. Its translation is CASSFIDFTQYF. The variable domain in full, completed from reference TRBV7-8 and TRBJ2-3, reads GAGVSQSPRYKVAKRGQDVALRCDPISGHVSLFWYQQALGQGPEFLTYFQNEAQLDKSGLPSDRFFAERPEGSVSTLKIQRTQQEDSAVYLCASSFIDFTQYFGPGTRLTVL.

V is TRBV6-5 and J is TRBJ2-3, with TRBD1 as a possible D gene (6 bases). The V gene's germline CDR1 is MNHEY and CDR2 SVGAGI. The CDR3 runs to 14 residues. Trimming shortened V by 6 bases and J by 2 bases, and 12 bases separated the two germline ends. Here the CDR3 reads CASSSDSSTDTQYF. The DNA for the CDR3 is TGTGCCAGCAGCTCGGACAGTTCCACAGATACGCAGTATTTT.